A single sample gave rise to the 8 T cell receptor beta chains below, sequenced in a study of T cells after yellow fever vaccination. A single record per CDR3 protein comes from TCRdb applying MiXCR to the 5' RACE reads. The table includes approximately 300,000 distinct CDR3 sequences, 6.8% detected once. The sequencing here drew on PBMCs, taken around 45 days after the first yellow fever vaccination. Receptors originate from a man between 18 and 35 years old who received the YFV17D yellow fever vaccine.

The genes are TRBV5-1 and TRBJ2-5; TRBD1 agrees at 8 bases. The V segment lost 1 base and the J segment 5 bases; nucleotides outside the gene matches: 7. Germline loops: CDR1 SGHRS, CDR2 YFSETQ. There are 15 residues in the CDR3. CDR3 loop: CASSLTGGKGETQYF. CDR3 coding DNA: TGCGCCAGCAGCTTGACAGGGGGTAAGGGCGAGACCCAGTACTTC.

This clonotype occurred many times. V usage is TRBV14 and J usage is TRBJ2-7, with a tentative D call TRBD2 (5 bases). The CDR3 has 17 residues. Trimming pared 4 bases from V and 0 bases from J, leaving 19 bases between. Germline assignment: CDR1 SGHDN and CDR2 FVKESK. CDR3 sequence reads: CASSPTRGNRSSYEQYF. The CDR3 coding sequence is TGTGCCAGCAGCCCTACACGAGGGAACAGAAGCTCCTACGAGCAGTACTTC.

This clonotype was seen many times. The rearrangement joins TRBV7-6 to TRBJ2-1; 8 bases are a match to TRBD2. The CDR3 contains 15 residues. Germline V gives CDR1 SGHVS, CDR2 FNYEAQ. Trimming removed 5 bases from V and 4 bases from J; junction bases left unmatched: 7. CDR3 sequence reads: CASSPPPGGYNEQFF. DNA of the CDR3: TGTGCCAGCAGCCCCCCCCCGGGGGGGTACAATGAGCAGTTCTTC.

This clonotype was found a few times. This chain links TRBV28 with TRBJ1-5; D call uncertain. Trimming removed 6 bases at V and 4 bases at J, with 7 bases between. This CDR3 contains 12 residues. Germline CDR1 MDHEN, CDR2 SYDVKM. The CDR3 loop reads CASRQTNQPQHF. The CDR3 DNA is TGTGCCAGCAGACAAACTAATCAGCCCCAGCATTTT.

The chain uses TRBV9 and TRBJ2-7, with 9 bases that match TRBD1. V shed 0 bases, J shed 2 bases, and the junction held 0 bases outside the gene matches. The germline CDR1 and CDR2 sequences are SGDLS and YYNGEE. The length of the CDR3 is 14 residues. The CDR3 DNA sequence: TGTGCCAGCAGCGTAGGGACAGGGGCCTACGAGCAGTACTTC. It codes for CASSVGTGAYEQYF.

In its sample, this clonotype was seen many times. The gene calls are TRBV28 and TRBJ2-6; D call uncertain. V was pared by 7 bases and J by 0 bases, with 4 bases between. Germline V gene sequence: CDR1 MDHEN, CDR2 SYDVKM. The CDR3 has 13 amino acids. The CDR3, as DNA: TGTGCCAGCACCCACTCTGGGGCCAACGTCCTGACTTTC. Its translation is CASTHSGANVLTF.

The gene calls are TRBV18 and TRBJ2-5; D remains ambiguous. The length of the CDR3 is 11 residues. With 8 bases removed from V and 5 bases from J, the gap between germline ends came to 9 bases. Germline CDR1 reads KGHSH; CDR2 reads LQKENI. The DNA of the CDR3 is TGTGCCAGCGCCACTAAGGAGACCCAGTACTTC. Amino acid sequence: CASATKETQYF.

As for this clonotype: A much larger clone lies a single base off, so this may be a read error. The chain uses TRBV7-6 and TRBJ1-4; D not certain. Trimming pared 2 bases from V and 2 bases from J, leaving 12 bases between. This CDR3 contains 16 residues. The germline V gene encodes CDR1 SGHVS and CDR2 FNYEAQ. The CDR3 DNA follows: TGTGCCAGCAGCTTAACGGGGATGGCGACTAATGAAAAACTGTTTTTT. It specifies CASSLTGMATNEKLFF.